This T cell receptor (beta chain) originates from a study of blood T cell repertoires in COVID-19. Study-wide context: The United States, Italy and Spain provided the acute and convalescent COVID-19 samples.

As originally analysed: Estimation of nucleated cell counts relied on the amplification of reference gene primers. This table comes from immunoSEQ multiplex PCR, and its TCRdb copy is limited to in-frame clones, with some not included. The D gene and trimming were derived from the DNA, and the V and J assignments and clone size from that table. The repertoire has approximately 240,000 clones, about 88% of them found once; the top ten carry 2% to 2.5%. The CDR3 totals 14 residues. CDR1 and CDR2 from the germline V gene are SGDLS and YYNGEE. V was clipped by 0 bases and J by 9 bases, with 10 bases between them.

Sample: peripheral blood. The chain combines TRBV9 with TRBJ1-6; weak D call: TRBD1 (5 bases). The sequence came from a middle-aged woman who had recovered from COVID-19. This chain's CDR3 is CASSVAGGGSPLHF. In nucleotides, the CDR3 is TGTGCCAGCAGCGTAGCGGGGGGGGGTTCACCCCTCCACTTT.